This T cell receptor beta chain stems from a study of CD8 T cells in Susac syndrome. CDR3 length equals 9 residues. Negative isolation was applied to CD8+ and CD4+ T cells, and FACS enrichment was applied to TEMRA cells. Reverse transcription of about 0.5 to 1 ug RNA was carried out with random hexamers. MiXCR was run by TCRdb on the immunoSEQ multiplex PCR reads, yielding one entry per CDR3 protein. The data show about 250,000 distinct CDR3 sequences, with 93% seen just once and 0.06% to 0.08% held by the top ten. The clonotype comes from a human donor with multiple sclerosis. The chain has TRBV21-1 and TRBJ2-7. TRBV21-1 counts as a pseudogene. Sequences were obtained from CD4+ T cells from PBMCs. CDR3 sequence reads: CAGTYEQYF. The CDR3 nucleotides read TGTGCCGGTACTTACGAGCAGTACTTC.